This TCR beta chain appears in the sequencing data of a study of T-cell memory formation after mild COVID-19 (dated by TCRdb to about 2021). Regarding the study in general: TCR sequence clusters from the two donors were found to be largely donor specific. T-cell clones expanding and contracting after mild COVID-19 in a couple of donors were tracked by longitudinal TCRalpha and TCRbeta repertoire sequencing. The cohort comprised two young, previously healthy adult volunteers, one female and one male. Summary of the overall study and its limitations: Balanced CD4/CD8 phenotypes were observed for clones contracting from day 15 to 85, whereas a bias towards CD4+ was observed for a second wave of clones expanding from day 15 to 37. Only two mild cases were covered in the study, and larger cohorts including severe cases with pre-infection samples were considered necessary. Contracting CD4+ clones appeared mostly in the CM and EM memory subsets, whereas CD8+ clones were enriched in EMRA. SARS-CoV-2 specificity of the second-wave clones peaking on day 37 was not confirmed. Some responding clones were found in pre-infection memory, which suggests that pre-existing cross-reactive memory T cells took part in the SARS-CoV-2 response.

Sequencing relied on an Illumina NovaSeq 6000. TCRalpha and TCRbeta cDNA libraries were constructed by 5'RACE with constant-segment primers, with sample barcodes and unique molecular identifiers being introduced. Trizol reagent was used to extract RNA from every sample. Library amplification was performed in two PCR steps, and a second sample barcode and Illumina TruSeq adapters were introduced in the second step. The libraries were sequenced on an Illumina NovaSeq using 2 x 150 bp paired-end reads. The study's own analysis went as follows. Demultiplexing of reads and collapsing into UMI-guided consensus sequences were performed with migec v1.2.7. Using mixcr v2.1.11, the UMI consensuses were aligned to TRA and TRB V and J templates and assembled into clonotypes. A clonotype was counted as expanded or contracted only if both edgeR and NoisET called the change significant, with noise models trained on biological replicates. For edgeR calls, the cutoffs were a false discovery rate-adjusted p below 0.01 and a log2 fold-change threshold of 1. PCA with hierarchical clustering of max-normalized trajectories of the 1000 most abundant clonotypes was used as exploratory dynamics analysis. The CD4 or CD8 phenotype of responding clones was assigned using the separately sequenced CD4+ and CD8+ repertoires. Through fastp at Q25 and MiXCR, TCRdb rebuilt clones from the public reads, retaining in-frame beta chains. Identical CDR3 proteins give one entry, which carries the most common genes and DNA. The V and J calls and clone size come from TCRdb's table, not from the authors' own analysis. For this sample there are around 400,000 distinct CDR3 sequences; 20% to 25% appear just once. Around 8.1% of the sample is taken by the ten largest.

CDR1 and CDR2 were assigned from the germline V gene as MNHGY and SAAAGT. The V end loses 6 bases and the J end loses 2 bases, and a stretch of 8 bases separates them. From its cysteine to its phenylalanine, the CDR3 spans 12 amino acids. The entry retains the CDR3 DNA only, 36 bases that are in frame from base 1. Notes on this clonotype: Its antigen is not yet known. Within one base of it there is no much larger clone, and no base qualities were kept.

Ficoll-Paque density gradient centrifugation was the method used to isolate PBMCs. The chain links TRBV6-8 with TRBJ2-7; no confident D gene assignment can be made. The sample taken for sequencing was PBMCs or a T cell subset sorted from them (not recorded which). The TCR was taken from an adult woman who had mild COVID-19 (a few samples of this study predate the infection). The sample titles of this study are shuffled in the database, so cell type and time point are left out; the donor was told from shared clones. The CDR3 corresponds to CASRIGAYEQYF. In nucleotide form, the sequence is TGTGCCAGCAGGATTGGGGCCTACGAGCAGTACTTC.